A selection of T cell receptor beta chains follows, all from one sample in a study of vaccination effects on CD4 cells after COVID-19. Which antigens these TCRs recognize remains unknown. Assay used: immunoSEQ multiplex PCR; TCRdb lists only in-frame clones, some missing. The sample has 42,000 or so clones, 72% seen once. Sequences were derived from CD4+ T cells from PBMCs cultured without peptide, sampled after COVID-19 vaccination. These receptors came from a human donor who received a COVID-19 vaccine. Both conserved end residues are part of each CDR3. The D gene is left open where the match is weak.

J: TRBJ2-7; D: NA; V: TRBV5-1; CDR3: CASSLTRVEQYF
J: TRBJ2-3; D: NA; V: TRBV18; CDR3: CASSPPNQRGTDTQYF
J: TRBJ1-1; D: TRBD1; V: TRBV5-5; CDR3: CASSLLGGTGRTEAFF
J: TRBJ1-1; D: NA; V: TRBV6-5; CDR3: CASSYSARNTEAFF
J: TRBJ2-2; D: NA; V: TRBV18; CDR3: CASSPFRGGTPGELFF
J: TRBJ2-7; D: TRBD1; V: TRBV18; CDR3: CASSPTGGLGSYEQYF
J: TRBJ2-1; D: NA; V: TRBV29-1; CDR3: CSVEDPGNYNEQFF
J: TRBJ2-2; D: NA; V: TRBV18; CDR3: CASSPSNTGELFF
J: TRBJ2-5; D: NA; V: TRBV24-1; CDR3: CATSAPGQGRETQYF
J: TRBJ2-7; D: TRBD1; V: TRBV7-9; CDR3: CASRKDLGQGGSYEQYF
J: TRBJ2-7; D: NA; V: TRBV5-1; CDR3: CASSLAIVSYEQYF
J: TRBJ1-2; D: TRBD1; V: TRBV4-1; CDR3: CASSQAQGNRGYTF
J: TRBJ2-5; D: NA; V: TRBV30; CDR3: CAWSTGSAETQYF
J: TRBJ1-3; D: NA; V: TRBV2; CDR3: CASSVEHSNSGNTIYF
J: TRBJ2-3; D: TRBD1; V: TRBV11-2; CDR3: CASSLDRGLSTDTQYF
J: TRBJ1-2; D: TRBD1; V: TRBV3-1/TRBV3-2; CDR3: CASSPTGFYGYTF
J: TRBJ2-1; D: NA; V: TRBV6-1; CDR3: CASSELFTSSENEQFF
J: TRBJ2-3; D: NA; V: TRBV7-6; CDR3: CASSLGFAGSDTQYF
J: TRBJ1-2; D: TRBD1; V: TRBV5-6; CDR3: CASSLVAGGEGYTF
J: TRBJ2-3; D: TRBD1; V: TRBV3-1/TRBV3-2; CDR3: CASSQVGQGATDTQYF
J: TRBJ1-4; D: NA; V: TRBV27; CDR3: CASSLSSKHDEKLFF
J: TRBJ1-5; D: TRBD1; V: TRBV6-5; CDR3: CASSSGQGDQPQHF
J: TRBJ1-5; D: NA; V: TRBV3-1/TRBV3-2; CDR3: CASSQQNNQPQHF
J: TRBJ2-3; D: TRBD2; V: TRBV27; CDR3: CASSSPATSGRGDTQYF
J: TRBJ2-1; D: NA; V: TRBV19; CDR3: CASSLFGLRDEQFF
J: TRBJ2-4; D: NA; V: TRBV7-9; CDR3: CASTGLAKNIQYF
J: TRBJ1-1; D: NA; V: TRBV29-1; CDR3: CSVDSPATDAFF
J: TRBJ2-5; D: NA; V: TRBV18; CDR3: CASSRLTIQETQYF
J: TRBJ2-7; D: NA; V: TRBV9; CDR3: CASSVSHRENEQYF
J: TRBJ2-3; D: TRBD2; V: TRBV7-6; CDR3: CASSLKSGRAEVGTQYF
J: TRBJ2-5; D: NA; V: TRBV6-5; CDR3: CASSYGAMGREETQYF